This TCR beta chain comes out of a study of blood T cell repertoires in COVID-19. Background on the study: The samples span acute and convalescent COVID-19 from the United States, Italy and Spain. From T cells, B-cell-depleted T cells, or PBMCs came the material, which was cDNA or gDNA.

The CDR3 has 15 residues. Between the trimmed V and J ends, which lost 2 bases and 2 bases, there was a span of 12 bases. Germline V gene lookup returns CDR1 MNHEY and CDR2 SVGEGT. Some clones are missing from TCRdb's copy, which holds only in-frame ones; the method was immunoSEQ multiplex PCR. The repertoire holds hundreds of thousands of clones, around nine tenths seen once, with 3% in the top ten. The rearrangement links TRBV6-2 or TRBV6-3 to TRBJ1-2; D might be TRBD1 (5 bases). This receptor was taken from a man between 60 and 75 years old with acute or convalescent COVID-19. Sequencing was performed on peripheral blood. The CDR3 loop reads CASSYGSGHNYGYTF. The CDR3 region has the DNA TGTGCCAGCAGTTACGGCTCAGGGCACAACTATGGCTACACCTTC.